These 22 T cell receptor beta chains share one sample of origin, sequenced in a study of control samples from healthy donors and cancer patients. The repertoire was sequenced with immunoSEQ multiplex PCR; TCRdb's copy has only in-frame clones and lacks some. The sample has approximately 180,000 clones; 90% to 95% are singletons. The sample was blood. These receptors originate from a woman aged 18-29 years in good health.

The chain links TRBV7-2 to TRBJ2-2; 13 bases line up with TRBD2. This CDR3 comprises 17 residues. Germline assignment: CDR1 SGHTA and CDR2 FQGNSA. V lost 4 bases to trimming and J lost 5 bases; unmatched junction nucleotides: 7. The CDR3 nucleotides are TGTGCCAGCAGCTCCGACGAACTAGCGGGAGGGACCGGGGAGCTGTTTTTT. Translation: CASSSDELAGGTGELFF.

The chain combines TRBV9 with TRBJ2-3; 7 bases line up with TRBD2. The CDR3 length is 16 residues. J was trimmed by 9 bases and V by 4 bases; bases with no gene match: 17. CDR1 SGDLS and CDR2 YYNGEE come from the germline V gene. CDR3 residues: CASSPREDFFRSTQYF. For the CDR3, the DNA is TGTGCCAGCAGCCCCCGGGAGGACTTCTTCCGATCGACGCAGTATTTT.

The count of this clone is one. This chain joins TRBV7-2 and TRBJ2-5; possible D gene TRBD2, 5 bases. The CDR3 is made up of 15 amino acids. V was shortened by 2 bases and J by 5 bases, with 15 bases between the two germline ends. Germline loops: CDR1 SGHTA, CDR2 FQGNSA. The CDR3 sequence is CASSLFPGFEETQYF. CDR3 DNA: TGTGCCAGCAGCTTATTCCCGGGGTTTGAGGAGACCCAGTACTTC.

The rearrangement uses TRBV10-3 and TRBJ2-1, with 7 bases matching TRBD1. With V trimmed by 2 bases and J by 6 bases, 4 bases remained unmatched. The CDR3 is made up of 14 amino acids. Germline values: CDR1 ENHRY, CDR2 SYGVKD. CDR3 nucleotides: TGTGCCATCAGTGAGGGGAGACAGGGCAATGAGCAGTTCTTC. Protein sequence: CAISEGRQGNEQFF.

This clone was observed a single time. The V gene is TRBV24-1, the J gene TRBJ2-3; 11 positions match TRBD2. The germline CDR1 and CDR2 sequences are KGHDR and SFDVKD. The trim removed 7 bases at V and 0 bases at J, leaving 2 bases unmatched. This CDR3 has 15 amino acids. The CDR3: CATSGTSGSTDTQYF. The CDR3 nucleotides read TGTGCCACCAGCGGGACTAGCGGTAGCACAGATACGCAGTATTTT.

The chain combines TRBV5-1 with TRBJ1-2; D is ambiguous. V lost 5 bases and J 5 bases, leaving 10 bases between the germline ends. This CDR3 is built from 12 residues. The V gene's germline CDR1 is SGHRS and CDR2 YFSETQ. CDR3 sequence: CASRSEGYGYTF. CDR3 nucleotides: TGCGCCAGCAGATCAGAGGGATATGGCTACACCTTC. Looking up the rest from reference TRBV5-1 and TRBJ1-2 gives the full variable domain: KAGVTQTPRYLIKTRGQQVTLSCSPISGHRSVSWYQQTPGQGLQFLFEYFSETQRNKGNFPGRFSGRQFSNSRSEMNVSTLELGDSALYLCASRSEGYGYTFGSGTRLTVV.

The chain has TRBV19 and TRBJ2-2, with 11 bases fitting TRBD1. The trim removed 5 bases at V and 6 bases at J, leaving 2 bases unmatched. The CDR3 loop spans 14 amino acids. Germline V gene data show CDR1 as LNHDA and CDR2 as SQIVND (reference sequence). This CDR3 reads CASSRGQGAGELFF. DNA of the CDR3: TGTGCCAGTAGTCGGGGACAGGGGGCCGGGGAGCTGTTTTTT.

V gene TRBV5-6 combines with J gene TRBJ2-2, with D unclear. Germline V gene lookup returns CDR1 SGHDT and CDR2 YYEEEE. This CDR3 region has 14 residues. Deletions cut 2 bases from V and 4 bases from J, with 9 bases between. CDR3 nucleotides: TGTGCCAGCAGCTTCATTCCGGGCACCGGGGAGCTGTTTTTT. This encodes CASSFIPGTGELFF.

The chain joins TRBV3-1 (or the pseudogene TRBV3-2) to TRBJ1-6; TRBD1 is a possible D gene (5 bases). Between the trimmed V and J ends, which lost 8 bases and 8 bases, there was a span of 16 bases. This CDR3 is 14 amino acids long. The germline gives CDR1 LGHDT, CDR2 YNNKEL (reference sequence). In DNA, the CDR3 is TGTGCCAGCGGGGCAGGGAGAGGGTATTCACCCCTCCACTTT. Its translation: CASGAGRGYSPLHF.

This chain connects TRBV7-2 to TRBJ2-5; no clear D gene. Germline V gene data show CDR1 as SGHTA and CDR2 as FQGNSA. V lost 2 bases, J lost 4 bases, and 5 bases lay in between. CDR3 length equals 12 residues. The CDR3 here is CASSLWGETQYF. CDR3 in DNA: TGTGCCAGCAGCTTATGGGGAGAGACCCAGTACTTC.

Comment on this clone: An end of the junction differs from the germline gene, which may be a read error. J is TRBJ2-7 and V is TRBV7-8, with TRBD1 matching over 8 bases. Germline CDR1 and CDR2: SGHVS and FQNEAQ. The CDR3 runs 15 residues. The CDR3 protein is CASSPRRDRPRSMGF. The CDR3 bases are TGTGCCAGCAGCCCCCGGCGGGACAGGCCCCGATCTATGGGCTTC.

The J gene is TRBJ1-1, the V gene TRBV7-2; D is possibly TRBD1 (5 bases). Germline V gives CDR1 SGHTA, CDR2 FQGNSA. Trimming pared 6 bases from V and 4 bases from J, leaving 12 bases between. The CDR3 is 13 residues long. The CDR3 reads CASSFGGGTEAFF. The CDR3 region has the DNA TGTGCCAGCAGTTTTGGGGGGGGCACTGAAGCTTTCTTT.

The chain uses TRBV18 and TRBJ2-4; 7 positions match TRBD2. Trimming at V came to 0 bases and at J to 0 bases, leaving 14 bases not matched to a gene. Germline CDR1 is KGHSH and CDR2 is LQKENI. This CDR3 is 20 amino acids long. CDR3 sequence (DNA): TGTGCCAGCTCACCACCTCTACTAGCGAATATAACCTTAGCCAAAAACATTCAGTACTTC. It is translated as CASSPPLLANITLAKNIQYF.

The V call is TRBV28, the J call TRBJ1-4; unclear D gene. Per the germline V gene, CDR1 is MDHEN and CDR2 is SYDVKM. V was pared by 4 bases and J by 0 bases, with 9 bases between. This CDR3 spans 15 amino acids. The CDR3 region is CASSSSRATNEKLFF. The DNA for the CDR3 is TGTGCCAGCAGTTCCTCCAGAGCAACTAATGAAAAACTGTTTTTT.

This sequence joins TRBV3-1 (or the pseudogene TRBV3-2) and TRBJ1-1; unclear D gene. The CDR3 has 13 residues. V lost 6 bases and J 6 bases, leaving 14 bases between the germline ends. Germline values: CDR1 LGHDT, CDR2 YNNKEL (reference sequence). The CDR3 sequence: CASSAKGGAEAFF. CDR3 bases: TGTGCCAGCAGTGCCAAGGGTGGCGCTGAAGCTTTCTTT.

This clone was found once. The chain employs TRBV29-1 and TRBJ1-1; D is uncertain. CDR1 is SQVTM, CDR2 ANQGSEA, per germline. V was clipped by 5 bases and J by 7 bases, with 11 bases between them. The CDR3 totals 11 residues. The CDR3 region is CSVIPRDEAFF. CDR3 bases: TGCAGCGTTATCCCCCGTGATGAAGCTTTCTTT.

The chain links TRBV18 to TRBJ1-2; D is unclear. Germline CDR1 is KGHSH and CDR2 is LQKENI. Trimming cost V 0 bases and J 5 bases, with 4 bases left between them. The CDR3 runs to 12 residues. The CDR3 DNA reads TGTGCCAGCTCACCACCGGGGTATGGCTACACCTTC. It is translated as CASSPPGYGYTF.

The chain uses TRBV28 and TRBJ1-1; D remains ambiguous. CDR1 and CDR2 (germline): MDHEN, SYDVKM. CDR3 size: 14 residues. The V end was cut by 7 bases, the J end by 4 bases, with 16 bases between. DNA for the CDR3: TGTGCCAGCACCCACGGGAGGGTCGGCACTGAAGCTTTCTTT. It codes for CASTHGRVGTEAFF.

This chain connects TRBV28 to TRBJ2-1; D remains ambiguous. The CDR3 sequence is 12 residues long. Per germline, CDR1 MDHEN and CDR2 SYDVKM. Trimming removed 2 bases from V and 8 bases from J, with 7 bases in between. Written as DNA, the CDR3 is TGTGCCAGCAGTTTACTCGAAGATGAGCAGTTCTTC. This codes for CASSLLEDEQFF.

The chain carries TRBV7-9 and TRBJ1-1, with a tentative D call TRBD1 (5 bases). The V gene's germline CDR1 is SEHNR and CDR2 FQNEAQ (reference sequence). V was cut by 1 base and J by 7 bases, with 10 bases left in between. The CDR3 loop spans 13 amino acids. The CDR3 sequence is CASSLGTGGEAFF. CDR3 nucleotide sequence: TGTGCCAGCAGCTTAGGAACGGGGGGTGAAGCTTTCTTT.

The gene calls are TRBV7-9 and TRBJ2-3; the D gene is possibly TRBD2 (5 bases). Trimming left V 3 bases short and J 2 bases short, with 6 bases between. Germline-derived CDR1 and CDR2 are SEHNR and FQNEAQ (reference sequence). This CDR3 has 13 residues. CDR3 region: CASSFDYTDTQYF. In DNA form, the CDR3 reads TGTGCCAGCAGCTTCGACTACACAGATACGCAGTATTTT.

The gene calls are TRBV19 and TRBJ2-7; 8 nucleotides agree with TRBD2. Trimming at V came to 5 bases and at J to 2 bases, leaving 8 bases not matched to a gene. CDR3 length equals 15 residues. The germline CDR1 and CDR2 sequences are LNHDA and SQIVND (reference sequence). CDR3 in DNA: TGTGCCAGTAGTTCCCCGGGAGGGGTCACCTACGAGCAGTACTTC. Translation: CASSSPGGVTYEQYF.